This T cell receptor beta chain was identified during a study of CD8 T cells in Susac syndrome. TEMRA cells were FACS-enriched, and CD8+ and CD4+ T cells were isolated negatively. With random hexamers, about 0.5 to 1 ug RNA was reverse transcribed. Amplification of the TCR beta CDR3 was carried out by immunoSEQ multiplex PCR, which spanned a total of 54 Vbeta and 13 Jbeta segments. A single record per CDR3 protein comes from TCRdb applying MiXCR to the immunoSEQ multiplex PCR reads. The sample lists 130,000 or so distinct CDR3 sequences, 94% occurring once. The receptor comes from a human donor in good health. The specimen was CD4+ T cells from PBMCs.

The CDR3 DNA is TGTGCCTGGAGTGTACAGGGAGCGTCACCCCTCCACTTT. Protein sequence: CAWSVQGASPLHF. This chain connects TRBV30 to TRBJ1-6; a possible D gene is TRBD1 (6 bases). Germline V CDR1 and CDR2: GTSNPN, SVGIG (reference sequence). The V gene lost 0 bases and the J gene lost 10 bases, with 10 bases spanning the gap. The CDR3 totals 13 residues.